This T cell receptor beta chain was documented in a study of PD-1 blockade in classical Hodgkin lymphoma. Each and every patient relapsed after autologous stem cell transplantation, and patients got differing brentuximab vedotin exposure. The protocol was immunoSEQ multiplex PCR, while the TCRdb copy is restricted to in-frame clones and leaves out a portion. The sample contains 30,000 or so clones, around 82% of which appear only once. This clone has just a few counts. The source of this sequence is a human donor with classical Hodgkin lymphoma. Source: peripheral blood mononuclear cells (PBMCs), taken at baseline.

In DNA, the CDR3 is TGTGCCAGCAGCCCGCGGGACAGCTTGAACACTGAAGCTTTCTTT. Its translation: CASSPRDSLNTEAFF. The V call is TRBV9, the J call TRBJ1-1; 7 bases map to TRBD1. The CDR3 covers 15 residues. The V gene's germline CDR1 is SGDLS and CDR2 YYNGEE. The ends lost 4 bases at V and 0 bases at J; junction bases unmatched: 6.